This TCR beta chain derives from a study of blood T cell repertoires in COVID-19. Overall study: Sources were T cells, B-cell-depleted T cells, or PBMCs; the material itself was cDNA or gDNA.

Original handling: By means of reference gene primer amplification, nucleated cell counts were estimated. Using immunoSEQ multiplex PCR, the repertoire was profiled, and TCRdb retains in-frame clones only, with some absent. V, J and clone size derive from that table, while D and trimming were established from the DNA sequence. The sample holds roughly 250,000 clones, 75% to 90% seen once. Germline values: CDR1 SGDLS, CDR2 YYNGEE. The CDR3 sequence is 17 residues long. Trimming took 0 bases from V and 4 from J, leaving 18 bases between them. The material sequenced was peripheral blood. This TCR was recovered from a woman aged 60-70 years with active or convalescent COVID-19. The J gene is TRBJ2-3, the V gene TRBV9; TRBD2 is a possible D gene (6 bases). The CDR3 DNA sequence: TGTGCCAGCAGCGTAGCTGGAGGTGGAGGGTTTCCAGATACGCAGTATTTT. Translating it yields CASSVAGGGGFPDTQYF.